Detailed here is one TCR beta chain. Its antigen remains unidentified. Base quality data are lacking; no much larger clone is found one base away. CD8 naive samples consisted of CD45RO-negative cells that were positively selected for CCR7, yielding a CD45RA+CCR7+ population without TemRA cells. The donors were healthy, HIV-negative adults with no recently reported acute infections or vaccinations. All donors were Caucasian adults living in Nashville, Tennessee, USA. After blood collection by leukapheresis, PBMCs were isolated using Ficoll-Histopaque density gradient centrifugation and then cryopreserved in the vapor phase of liquid nitrogen. Analytical flow cytometry was used to check the purity and quantity of every magnetically sorted T cell population. Each sorted fraction had its genomic DNA isolated and then quantified by UV absorbance on a Nanodrop 2000c. This entry comes from a study of shared clonotypes between healthy human individuals (dated by TCRdb to the early 2020s). For the wider study: A few men and two women, aged 18 to 49 years, made up the cohort. For each donor, three plates each were used for CD4 naive and CD4 memory, two plates were used for CD8 naive, and one plate was used for CD8 memory. The study deeply sequenced blood TCR repertoires of roughly five healthy adults to estimate repertoire size and the extent of clonotype sharing between individuals. To increase sequencing depth and limit assay-specific biases, different laboratories used diverse techniques to prepare libraries and sequence TCR repertoires. Each donor's leukapheresis produced roughly between roughly 0.85 and 9.5 billion PBMCs. Broader findings and caveats from the paper: Sharing across a few donors was observed for about 5% of naive CD4, over 3% of naive CD8, 2.3% of memory CD4, and about 0.4% of memory CD8 clonotypes. Estimated clonotype richness was generally larger for naive than for memory subsets. Even with the large sequencing depth, rarefaction of the sorted-subset datasets indicated that sequencing was incomplete. Pairwise subsampling indicated that sequencing depth was expected to affect the degree of clonotype sharing among donors. Because the study included a small number of donors, the genetic and exposure-history diversity represented was limited. Compared with non-shared clonotypes, clonotypes shared by all four sorted-subset donors had higher generation probabilities. Sampling was restricted to blood, and TCR repertoires in tissues likely differ from the TCR repertoires found in blood.

CDR1 and CDR2 (SGHVS, FQNEAQ) derive from the germline V gene. V has 3 bases trimmed and J has 1 base trimmed; junction bases matching no gene number 6. The CDR3 runs 16 residues from the cysteine to the phenylalanine. The sequence is cut down to CDR3 DNA, 48 bases in frame from base 1. Using the deep immunoSEQ assay, multiplex PCR amplified TCR CDR3 regions from genomic DNA. Extracted genomic DNA from each cell subset was distributed evenly across all wells of several immunoSEQ 96-well plates, and each plate was treated as a replicate. For sorted subsets, each replicate PCR was loaded with about 0.2 ug genomic DNA, equivalent to some 31,000 T cell genomes. Purified libraries were quantified with a Qubit 3.0 fluorometer, sized on a Bioanalyzer 2100, and re-quantified with the KAPA Library Quantification kit. Each immunoSEQ 96-well plate was sequenced on its own single-read 150-cycle Illumina NextSeq 550 flow cell. In the original analysis: Because only junctional sequences without quality scores were contained in the immunoSEQ output, filtering matching that applied to full-length reads could not be performed. To assign V/J genes and CDR3, sequences were annotated against IMGT germline references using PyIR, a Python wrapper for IgBLAST v1.9. Any read was removed if the V/J assignment was weak (E-value above 1e-6), the CDR3 was missing, or the read contained stop codons, out-of-frame junctions, or ambiguous translated residues. V3J clonotypes were defined as sequences sharing an identical inferred V gene, J gene, and CDR3 amino acid sequence. Percentage overlap between repertoires was computed as shared unique clonotypes divided by the size of the smaller repertoire. Three approaches were used to assess repertoire richness: RTK rarefaction, the Chao1 estimator, and Recon v2.1 estimates of unobserved clonotypes. For all TCRbeta clonotypes obtained by the gDNA method from four donors, generation probabilities were computed with OLGA. TCRdb stores this immuneACCESS table with in-frame sequences only. Part of the clones is absent; in the studies checked, under half of the shortfall reflects unresolved V genes, and no reason is known for the rest. The V and J calls and clone size are taken from that table; D and trimming were inferred from the DNA. The sample has 630,000 or so clones on record, roughly 98% of them singletons. The top ten clones comprise approximately 0.3% of the sample.

This receptor was identified in a man aged 25-40 years in good health. The V and J segments used are TRBV7-8 and TRBJ2-3, with 8 bases aligning to TRBD2. Source material: naive CD8+ T cells sorted from blood. What the cell subset or site label conveys for this sample: CD45RA+CCR7+. The nucleotides read TGTGCCAGCAGCTTTTGGGCGGGAGGAGGCACAGATACGCAGTATTTT. It codes for CASSFWAGGGTDTQYF.